The subject of this entry is one T cell receptor (beta chain). Antigen: not known. These data are taken from a study of T cells in Graves' hyperthyroidism and ophthalmopathy. On the basis of clinical symptoms, serum thyroxine and TRAb, thyroid ultrasound and orbital computed tomography, diagnoses were made. Per germline, CDR1 SNHLY and CDR2 FYNNEI. The CDR3 sequence is 14 residues long. J was trimmed by 2 bases and V by 11 bases; bases with no gene match: 9. General observations from the study: Blood samples included most of the expanded thyroid clonotypes exceeding 0.001.

Researchers amplified the TCR beta CDR3 regions from RNA transcripts. HTBI primers were the set used in a first-round RT-PCR of the TCR CDR3. Via MiXCR, TCRdb re-called the multiplex PCR reads, giving one row per CDR3 protein. The sample consists of some 600,000 distinct CDR3 sequences, around 42% of them appearing once. The TCR was taken from a young woman with Graves' hyperthyroidism. Sequencing was done on a sample of peripheral blood or thyroid tissue (not recorded which). The chain employs TRBV2 and TRBJ1-2; 9 positions match TRBD1. CDR3 nucleotide sequence: TGTGCCCGAGCCTGGACAGGGGAAAACTATGGCTACACCTTC. Translated: CARAWTGENYGYTF.